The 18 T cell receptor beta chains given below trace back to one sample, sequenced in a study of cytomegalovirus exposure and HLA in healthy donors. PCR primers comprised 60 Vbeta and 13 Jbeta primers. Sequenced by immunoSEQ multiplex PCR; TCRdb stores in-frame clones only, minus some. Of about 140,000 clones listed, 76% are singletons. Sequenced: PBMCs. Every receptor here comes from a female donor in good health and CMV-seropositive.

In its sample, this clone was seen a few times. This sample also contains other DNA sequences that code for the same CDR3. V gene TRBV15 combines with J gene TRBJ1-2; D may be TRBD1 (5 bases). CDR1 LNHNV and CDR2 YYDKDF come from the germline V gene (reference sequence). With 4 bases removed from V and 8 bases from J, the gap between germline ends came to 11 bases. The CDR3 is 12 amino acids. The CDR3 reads CATSIRGQGYTF. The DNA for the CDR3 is TGTGCCACCAGCATTAGGGGCCAGGGCTACACCTTC.

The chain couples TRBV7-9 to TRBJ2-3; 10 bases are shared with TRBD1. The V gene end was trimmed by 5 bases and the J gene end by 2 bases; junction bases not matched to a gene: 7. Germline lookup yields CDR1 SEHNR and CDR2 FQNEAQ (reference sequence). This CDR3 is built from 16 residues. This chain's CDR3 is CASSLTGTGATDTQYF. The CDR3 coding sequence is TGTGCCAGCAGCCTGACCGGGACAGGGGCCACAGATACGCAGTATTTT. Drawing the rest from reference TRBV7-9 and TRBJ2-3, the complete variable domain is DTGVSQNPRHKITKRGQNVTFRCDPISEHNRLYWYRQTLGQGPEFLTYFQNEAQLEKSRLLSDRFSAERPKGSFSTLEIQRTEQGDSAMYLCASSLTGTGATDTQYFGPGTRLTVL.

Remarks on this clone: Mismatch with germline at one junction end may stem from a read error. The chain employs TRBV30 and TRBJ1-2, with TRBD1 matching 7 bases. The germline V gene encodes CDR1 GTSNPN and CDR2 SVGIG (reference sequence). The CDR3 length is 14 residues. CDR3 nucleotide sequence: TGTGCCTGGAACTCTGGGGACAGCCTAAGTAGGAGCGCCTTC. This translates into CAWNSGDSLSRSAF.

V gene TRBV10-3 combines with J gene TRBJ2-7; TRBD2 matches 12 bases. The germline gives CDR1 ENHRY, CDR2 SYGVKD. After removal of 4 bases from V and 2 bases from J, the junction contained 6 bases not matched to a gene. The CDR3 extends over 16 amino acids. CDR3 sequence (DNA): TGTGCCATCAGTGGCACTAGCGGGAGGACAGCCTACGAGCAGTACTTC. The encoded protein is CAISGTSGRTAYEQYF.

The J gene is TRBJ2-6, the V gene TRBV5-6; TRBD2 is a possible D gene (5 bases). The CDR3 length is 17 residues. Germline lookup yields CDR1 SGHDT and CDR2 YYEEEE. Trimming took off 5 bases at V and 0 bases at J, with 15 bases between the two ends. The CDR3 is CASSPRGAYSGANVLTF. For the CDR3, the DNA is TGTGCCAGCAGTCCACGGGGAGCTTACTCTGGGGCCAACGTCCTGACTTTC.

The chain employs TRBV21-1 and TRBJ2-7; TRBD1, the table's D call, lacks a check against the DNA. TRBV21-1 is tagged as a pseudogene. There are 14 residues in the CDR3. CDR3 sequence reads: CASSSGTDLYEQYF. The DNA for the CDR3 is TGTGCCAGCAGCAGCGGGACAGATCTCTACGAGCAGTACTTC.

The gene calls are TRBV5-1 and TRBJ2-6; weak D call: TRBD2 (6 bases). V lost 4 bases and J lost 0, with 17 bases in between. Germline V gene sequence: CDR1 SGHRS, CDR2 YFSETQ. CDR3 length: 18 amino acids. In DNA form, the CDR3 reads TGCGCCAGCAGCCTCCGGGACCCAGCGGGCTCTGGGGCCAACGTCCTGACTTTC. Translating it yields CASSLRDPAGSGANVLTF.

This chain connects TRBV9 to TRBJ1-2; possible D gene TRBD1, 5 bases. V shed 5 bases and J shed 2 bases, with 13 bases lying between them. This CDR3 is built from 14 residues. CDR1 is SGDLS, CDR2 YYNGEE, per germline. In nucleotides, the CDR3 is TGTGCCAGCAGTTTAACAGGAGTCAACTATGGCTACACCTTC. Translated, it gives CASSLTGVNYGYTF.

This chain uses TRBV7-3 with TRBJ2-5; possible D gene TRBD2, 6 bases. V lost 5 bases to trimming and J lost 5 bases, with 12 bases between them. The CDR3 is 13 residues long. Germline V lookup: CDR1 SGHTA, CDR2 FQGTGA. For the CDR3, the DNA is TGTGCCAGCAGCCTCAGCGGGTCGGAGACCCAGTACTTC. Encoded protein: CASSLSGSETQYF. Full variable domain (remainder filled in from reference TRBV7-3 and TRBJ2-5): GAGVSQTPSNKVTEKGKYVELRCDPISGHTALYWYRQSLGQGPEFLIYFQGTGAADDSGLPNDRFFAVRPEGSVSTLKIQRTERGDSAVYLCASSLSGSETQYFGPGTRLLVL.

The CDR3 coding sequence is TGTGCCAGCAAGCCAGGGGGCTCCTACGAGCAGTACTTC. Translated, it gives CASKPGGSYEQYF. The J gene is TRBJ2-7, the V gene TRBV6-5; TRBD1 agrees at 7 bases. The CDR3 runs to 13 residues. V was pared by 7 bases and J by 0 bases, with 3 bases of the junction left unmatched. The V gene's germline CDR1 is MNHEY and CDR2 SVGAGI.

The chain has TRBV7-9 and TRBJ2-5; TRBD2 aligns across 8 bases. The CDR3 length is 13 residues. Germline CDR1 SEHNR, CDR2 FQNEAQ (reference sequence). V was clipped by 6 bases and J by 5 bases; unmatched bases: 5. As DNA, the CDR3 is TGTGCCAGCAGTAGCGGGGTGGGGGAGACCCAGTACTTC. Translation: CASSSGVGETQYF.

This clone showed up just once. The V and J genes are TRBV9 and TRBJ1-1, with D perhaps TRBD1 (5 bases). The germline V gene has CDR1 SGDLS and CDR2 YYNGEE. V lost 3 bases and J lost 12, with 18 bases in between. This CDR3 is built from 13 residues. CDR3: CASSGGTAGSPFF. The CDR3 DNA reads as TGTGCCAGCAGCGGCGGGACCGCGGGGAGTCCTTTCTTT.

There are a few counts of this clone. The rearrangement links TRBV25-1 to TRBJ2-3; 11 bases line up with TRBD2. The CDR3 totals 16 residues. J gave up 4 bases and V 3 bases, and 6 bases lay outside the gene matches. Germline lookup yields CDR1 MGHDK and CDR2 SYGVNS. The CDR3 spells CASSDPLAGGADTQYF. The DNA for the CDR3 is TGTGCCAGCAGTGACCCTCTAGCGGGGGGAGCAGATACGCAGTATTTT.

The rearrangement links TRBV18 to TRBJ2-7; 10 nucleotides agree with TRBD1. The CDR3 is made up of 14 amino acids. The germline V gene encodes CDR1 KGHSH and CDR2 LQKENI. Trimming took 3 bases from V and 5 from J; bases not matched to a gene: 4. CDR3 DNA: TGTGCCAGCTCACCGGGACAGGGGCTACACGAGCAGTACTTC. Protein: CASSPGQGLHEQYF. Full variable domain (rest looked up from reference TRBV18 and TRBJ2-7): NAGVMQNPRHLVRRRGQEARLRCSPMKGHSHVYWYRQLPEEGLKFMVYLQKENIIDESGMPKERFSAEFPKEGPSILRIQQVVRGDSAAYFCASSPGQGLHEQYFGPGTRLTVT.

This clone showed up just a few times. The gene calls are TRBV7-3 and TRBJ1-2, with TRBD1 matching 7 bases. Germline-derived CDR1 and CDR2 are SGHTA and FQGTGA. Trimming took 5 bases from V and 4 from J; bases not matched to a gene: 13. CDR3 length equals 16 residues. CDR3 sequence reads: CASSPGGQAGSYGYTF. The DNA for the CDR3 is TGTGCCAGCAGCCCAGGGGGGCAGGCCGGTAGCTATGGCTACACCTTC.

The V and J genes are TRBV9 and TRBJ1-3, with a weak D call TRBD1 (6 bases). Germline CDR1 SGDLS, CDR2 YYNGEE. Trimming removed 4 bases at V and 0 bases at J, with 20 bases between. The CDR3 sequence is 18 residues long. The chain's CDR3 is CASSPRSGGHASGNTIYF. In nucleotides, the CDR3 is TGTGCCAGCAGCCCCCGGTCGGGGGGGCACGCCTCTGGAAACACCATATATTTT. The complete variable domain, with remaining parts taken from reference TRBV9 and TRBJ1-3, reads DSGVTQTPKHLITATGQRVTLRCSPRSGDLSVYWYQQSLDQGLQFLIQYYNGEERAKGNILERFSAQQFPDLHSELNLSSLELGDSALYFCASSPRSGGHASGNTIYFGEGSWLTVV.

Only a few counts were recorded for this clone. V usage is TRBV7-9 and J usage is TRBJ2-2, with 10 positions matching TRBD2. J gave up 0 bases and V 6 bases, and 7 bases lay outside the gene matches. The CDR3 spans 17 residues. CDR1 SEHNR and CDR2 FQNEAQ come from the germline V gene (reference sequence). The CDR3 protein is CASSRASGGPNTGELFF. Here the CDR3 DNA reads TGTGCCAGCAGTCGGGCTAGCGGGGGACCGAACACCGGGGAGCTGTTTTTT.

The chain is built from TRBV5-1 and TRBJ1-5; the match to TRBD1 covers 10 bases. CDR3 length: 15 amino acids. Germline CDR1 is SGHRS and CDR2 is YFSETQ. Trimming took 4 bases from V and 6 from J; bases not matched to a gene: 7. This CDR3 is CASSSGTGDFQPQHF. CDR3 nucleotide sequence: TGCGCCAGCAGCAGCGGGACAGGGGATTTTCAGCCCCAGCATTTT.